This T cell receptor beta chain was identified during a study of siplizumab effects on memory and regulatory T cells. Assay: immunoSEQ multiplex PCR; the TCRdb copy retains only in-frame clones and omits some. The repertoire consists of some 100,000 clones, with about 95% occurring once and the leading ten covering 1% to 1.5%. There are 16 residues in the CDR3. Input material: non-Treg CD4+ T cells sorted from blood. The J gene is TRBJ2-3, the V gene TRBV21-1; TRBD2, the table's D call, lacks a check against the DNA. TRBV21-1 is described as a pseudogene. This TCR came from a human donor in good health. The CDR3 bases are TGTGCCAGCAGCGCCCGACTAGCGGGAGTTTCAGATACGCAGTATTTT. It codes for CASSARLAGVSDTQYF.